This TCR beta chain originates from a study of patients and donors after allogeneic stem cell transplantation. TCRdb ran MiXCR on the RT-PCR reads and lists one entry per CDR3 protein. In the table there are roughly 250,000 distinct CDR3 sequences, roughly an eighth of which are singletons. Per the germline V gene, CDR1 is SGHRS and CDR2 is YFSETQ. Trimming cost V 4 bases and J 8 bases, with 17 bases left between them. The CDR3 contains 14 residues. V is TRBV5-1 and J is TRBJ2-3; D possibly corresponds to TRBD1 (6 bases). The sequence came from a human donor who was either an allogeneic HSCT recipient or a stem cell or donor lymphocyte infusion donor (not recorded which). It is not recorded whose cells these are; they may come from a transplant donor. The specimen sequenced was blood, either unsorted or a sorted T cell fraction (not recorded which). CDR3 loop: CASSKDSTGITQYF. The CDR3 region has the DNA TGCGCCAGCAGCAAAGACTCCACAGGGATTACGCAGTATTTT.